This is a list of T cell receptor beta chains from one sample in a study of memory CD4+ T cells and cytomegalovirus serostatus. Method: immunoSEQ multiplex PCR; TCRdb's copy keeps in-frame clones and lacks some. The sample lists some 53,000 clones, around four fifths seen once, with 0.77% in the top ten. Sequenced: memory CD4+ T cells from blood. Every receptor here comes from an adult in good health and CMV-seronegative. Each CDR3 is given with its conserved first and last residue. Each record gives: J gene, D gene, V gene, clone size, CDR3 protein, CDR3 DNA. D genes are given only for firm matches. Only some rows state a clone size, as once, few, many or a class for expanded clones.

J gene: TRBJ1-6; D gene: TRBD1; V gene: TRBV28; clone size: NA; CDR3 protein: CASTLGQGISPLHF; CDR3 DNA: TGTGCCAGCACCCTGGGACAGGGTATCTCACCCCTCCACTTT
J gene: TRBJ1-1; D gene: NA; V gene: TRBV2; clone size: medium-sized; CDR3 protein: CAVSLARNNGNTEAFF; CDR3 DNA: TGTGCCGTATCGCTGGCGAGAAACAATGGGAACACTGAAGCTTTCTTT
J gene: TRBJ1-3; D gene: NA; V gene: TRBV2; clone size: NA; CDR3 protein: CASRPDSSGNTIYF; CDR3 DNA: TGTGCCAGCAGGCCGGACAGCTCTGGAAACACCATATATTTT
J gene: TRBJ2-7; D gene: NA; V gene: TRBV5-1; clone size: NA; CDR3 protein: CASSLDPATSYEQYF; CDR3 DNA: TGCGCCAGCAGCTTGGATCCAGCCACCTCCTACGAGCAGTACTTC
J gene: TRBJ1-4; D gene: NA; V gene: TRBV5-6; clone size: NA; CDR3 protein: CASSGRFEKLFF; CDR3 DNA: TGTGCCAGCAGCGGACGGTTTGAAAAACTGTTTTTT
J gene: TRBJ2-2; D gene: TRBD1; V gene: TRBV7-9; clone size: NA; CDR3 protein: CASSLGQGAFDTGELFF; CDR3 DNA: TGTGCCAGCAGCTTGGGGCAGGGGGCGTTTGATACCGGGGAGCTGTTTTTT
J gene: TRBJ1-5; D gene: NA; V gene: TRBV10-2; clone size: NA; CDR3 protein: CASSDSTNQPQHF; CDR3 DNA: TGCGCCAGCAGCGACAGTACCAATCAGCCCCAGCATTTT
J gene: TRBJ2-1; D gene: TRBD1; V gene: TRBV7-9; clone size: NA; CDR3 protein: CASTSTVGDRGYNEQFF; CDR3 DNA: TGTGCCAGCACCTCTACAGTGGGGGACAGGGGTTACAATGAGCAGTTCTTC
J gene: TRBJ2-1; D gene: NA; V gene: TRBV6-4; clone size: once; CDR3 protein: CASSATGGNEQFF; CDR3 DNA: TGTGCCAGCAGTGCCACGGGCGGCAATGAGCAGTTCTTC
J gene: TRBJ2-1; D gene: TRBD2; V gene: TRBV5-1; clone size: NA; CDR3 protein: CASREGTSGSNEQFF; CDR3 DNA: TGCGCCAGCAGGGAAGGGACTAGCGGGAGCAATGAGCAGTTCTTC
J gene: TRBJ1-2; D gene: NA; V gene: TRBV4-3; clone size: NA; CDR3 protein: CASSQGRAYGYTF; CDR3 DNA: TGCGCCAGCAGCCAAGGACGGGCCTATGGCTACACCTTC
J gene: TRBJ1-4; D gene: NA; V gene: TRBV5-6; clone size: NA; CDR3 protein: CASSSLDSFNEKLFF; CDR3 DNA: TGTGCCAGCAGCTCCTTGGACAGCTTTAATGAAAAACTGTTTTTT
J gene: TRBJ2-7; D gene: NA; V gene: TRBV10-1; clone size: NA; CDR3 protein: CASMSARLLDYEQYF; CDR3 DNA: TGCGCCAGCATGTCGGCACGATTGCTAGACTACGAGCAGTACTTC
J gene: TRBJ1-5; D gene: NA; V gene: TRBV5-1; clone size: NA; CDR3 protein: CASSPDGPPSQPQHF; CDR3 DNA: TGCGCCAGCAGCCCGGACGGACCTCCGAGTCAGCCCCAGCATTTT
J gene: TRBJ1-1; D gene: NA; V gene: TRBV5-5; clone size: NA; CDR3 protein: CASSTGGQGSEAFF; CDR3 DNA: TGTGCCAGCAGCACCGGTGGGCAGGGCTCTGAAGCTTTCTTT
J gene: TRBJ2-7; D gene: TRBD1; V gene: TRBV5-6; clone size: NA; CDR3 protein: CASSLLGQGYEQYF; CDR3 DNA: TGTGCCAGCAGCTTGTTGGGACAGGGCTACGAGCAGTACTTC
J gene: TRBJ2-7; D gene: TRBD1; V gene: TRBV6-1; clone size: few; CDR3 protein: CASSEVGRGQHEQYF; CDR3 DNA: TGTGCCAGCAGTGAAGTGGGTAGGGGGCAACACGAGCAGTACTTC
J gene: TRBJ2-3; D gene: TRBD2; V gene: TRBV7-2; clone size: NA; CDR3 protein: CASSFGGGFGADTQYF; CDR3 DNA: TGTGCCAGCAGCTTCGGGGGGGGATTTGGCGCAGATACGCAGTATTTT
J gene: TRBJ1-2; D gene: NA; V gene: TRBV2; clone size: NA; CDR3 protein: CASSERAPSYGYTF; CDR3 DNA: TGTGCCAGCAGTGAGCGGGCCCCCTCCTATGGCTACACCTTC